Below are 16 T cell receptor beta chains sequenced from a single sample in a study. Via MiXCR, TCRdb re-called the 5' RACE reads, giving one row per CDR3 protein. The sample holds about 32,000 distinct CDR3 sequences; roughly 24% are singletons and the top ten take 4.3%. Material: memory CD4+ T cells sorted from blood. Subset: memory CD4+ T cells, CD4+CD45RO+CD25-. The source of these receptors is a female donor with breast cancer.

J is TRBJ2-4 and V is TRBV20-1; 9 nucleotides match TRBD2. In germline, CDR1 is DFQATT, CDR2 SNEGSKA (reference sequence). Germline trimming cut 0 bases from V and 9 bases from J; bases unmatched to any gene: 9. This CDR3 region has 15 residues. The CDR3 loop reads CSARDHTSGHSIQYF. The CDR3, as DNA: TGCAGTGCTAGAGACCACACTAGCGGGCACTCCATTCAGTACTTC.

The chain employs TRBV7-9 and TRBJ1-4, with TRBD1 matching over 7 bases. The length of the CDR3 is 17 residues. Germline V gene data show CDR1 as SEHNR and CDR2 as FQNEAQ (reference sequence). V lost 5 bases, J lost 0 bases, and 9 bases stayed unmatched. CDR3 DNA sequence: TGTGCCAGCAGCCCACCCGGACAGGAAACAACTAATGAAAAACTGTTTTTT. This translates into CASSPPGQETTNEKLFF. Complete variable domain (other parts from reference TRBV7-9 and TRBJ1-4): DTGVSQNPRHKITKRGQNVTFRCDPISEHNRLYWYRQTLGQGPEFLTYFQNEAQLEKSRLLSDRFSAERPKGSFSTLEIQRTEQGDSAMYLCASSPPGQETTNEKLFFGSGTQLSVL.

The rearrangement uses TRBV4-1 and TRBJ2-7, with a weak D call TRBD2 (5 bases). This CDR3 has 15 residues. Trimming shortened V by 1 base and J by 6 bases, and 16 bases separated the two germline ends. The germline gives CDR1 MGHRA, CDR2 YSYEKL. The CDR3 region has the DNA TGCGCCAGCAGCCAAGTACTAGTACGGGGTGGCGAGCAGTACTTC. Its translation is CASSQVLVRGGEQYF.

This chain links TRBV2 with TRBJ2-1; 13 bases are shared with TRBD2. Per germline, CDR1 SNHLY and CDR2 FYNNEI. This CDR3 region has 16 residues. V lost 6 bases to trimming and J lost 8 bases; unmatched junction nucleotides: 10. CDR3 sequence (DNA): TGTGCCAGCAGCGACACTACTAGCGGGAGGGAACATGAGCAGTTCTTC. Encoded protein: CASSDTTSGREHEQFF.

This clonotype showed up just a few times. A junction boundary mismatches the germline segment, possibly from a read error. The chain couples TRBV10-3 to TRBJ2-1; TRBD1 matches at 8 bases. The CDR3 spans 15 residues. The V gene's germline CDR1 is ENHRY and CDR2 SYGVKD. Here the CDR3 DNA reads TGTGCCATCAGTGACCGGGACAGGACCTACGATGAGCAGTTCTTC. It specifies CAISDRDRTYDEQFF.

Comment on this clonotype: One base away lies a much larger clone, so this may be a sequencing read error. V and J are TRBV5-1 and TRBJ2-2, with D tentatively TRBD2 (5 bases). Germline CDR1 is SGHRS and CDR2 is YFSETQ. This CDR3 comprises 15 residues. The DNA for the CDR3 is TGCGCCAGCAGCTTGAGTCAGACGAACACCGGGGAGCTGCTTTTT. It translates to CASSLSQTNTGELLF.

This clonotype was seen more than once but under ten times. V gene TRBV7-9 combines with J gene TRBJ1-4; D uncertain. The CDR3 has 14 residues. The germline gives CDR1 SEHNR, CDR2 FQNEAQ (reference sequence). Trimming pared 2 bases from V and 6 bases from J, leaving 10 bases between. CDR3 in amino acids: CASSLRREDEKLFF. Here the CDR3 DNA reads TGTGCCAGCAGCTTACGGAGGGAGGATGAAAAACTGTTTTTT. Looking up the rest from reference TRBV7-9 and TRBJ1-4 gives the full variable domain: DTGVSQNPRHKITKRGQNVTFRCDPISEHNRLYWYRQTLGQGPEFLTYFQNEAQLEKSRLLSDRFSAERPKGSFSTLEIQRTEQGDSAMYLCASSLRREDEKLFFGSGTQLSVL.

The sample holds many counts of this clonotype. In DNA, the CDR3 is TGTGCCAGCAGTCTTCCTTTAGCGGGGGAGAAGGGTACGCAGTATTTT. It codes for CASSLPLAGEKGTQYF. The V and J genes are TRBV7-8 and TRBJ2-3, with TRBD2 matching 9 bases. CDR3 length equals 16 residues. V lost 6 bases to trimming and J lost 8 bases; unmatched junction nucleotides: 15. Germline V gives CDR1 SGHVS, CDR2 FQNEAQ.

The chain has TRBV6-5 and TRBJ1-1; D is ambiguous. V dropped 5 bases and J dropped 7 bases, with 11 bases sitting between them. The CDR3 sequence is 12 residues long. Germline V lookup: CDR1 MNHEY, CDR2 SVGAGI. CDR3 in amino acids: CASSPSVDEAFF. CDR3 in DNA: TGTGCCAGCAGTCCCTCAGTGGATGAAGCTTTCTTT.

Remarks on this clonotype: A much larger clone differs by one base, so this may be a read error. V gene TRBV4-1 combines with J gene TRBJ1-5; no definite D call. This CDR3 is built from 15 residues. Germline CDR1 reads MGHRA; CDR2 reads YSYEKL. CDR3 bases: TGCGCCAGCAGCCAACGGGCCTTCACCCATCAGCCCCGGCATTTT. It translates to CASSQRAFTHQPRHF.

This clonotype was seen a few times. The chain carries TRBV9 and TRBJ2-7; 11 bases align to TRBD1. From germline, CDR1 is SGDLS and CDR2 YYNGEE. V dropped 2 bases and J dropped 6; count of bases not matched to a gene: 4. This CDR3 contains 14 residues. CDR3 sequence: CASSVGQGAVEQYF. The CDR3 coding sequence is TGTGCCAGCAGCGTCGGACAGGGGGCTGTCGAGCAGTACTTC.

Many counts were recorded for this clonotype. The gene calls are TRBV9 and TRBJ1-4, with TRBD1 identical over 12 bases. J lost 7 bases, V lost 1 base, and 2 bases had no gene match. The V gene's germline CDR1 is SGDLS and CDR2 YYNGEE. The CDR3 consists of 15 residues. The CDR3 sequence: CASSVMGQGAEKLFF. The CDR3 nucleotides are TGTGCCAGCAGCGTAATGGGACAGGGGGCTGAAAAACTGTTTTTT.

J is TRBJ1-4 and V is TRBV3-1; 7 positions agree with TRBD1. V trimming: 0 bases; J trimming: 5 bases; junction bases outside the gene matches: 3. From germline, CDR1 is LGHDT and CDR2 YNNKEL (reference sequence). CDR3 length: 15 residues. The chain's CDR3 is CASSQEGQQNEKLFF. CDR3 nucleotide sequence: TGTGCCAGCAGCCAAGAGGGACAGCAGAATGAAAAACTGTTTTTT.

This clonotype was recorded many times. V and J are TRBV9 and TRBJ2-7, with D tentatively TRBD2 (5 bases). The germline V gene has CDR1 SGDLS and CDR2 YYNGEE. Trimming removed 4 bases from V and 0 bases from J, with 14 bases in between. The CDR3 sequence is 15 residues long. The CDR3 sequence is CASSRLPGSSYEQYF. The CDR3 nucleotides read TGTGCCAGCAGCCGCCTCCCGGGGAGCTCCTACGAGCAGTACTTC.

The chain recombines TRBV20-1 with TRBJ2-1; 11 bases line up with TRBD2. Germline V gene lookup returns CDR1 DFQATT and CDR2 SNEGSKA (reference sequence). The CDR3 is 15 amino acids. The J segment lost 3 bases and the V segment lost 5 bases, leaving 6 bases of the junction unmatched. CDR3 sequence reads: CSAYPTSGSYNEQFF. As DNA, the CDR3 is TGCAGTGCTTACCCCACTAGCGGGAGCTACAATGAGCAGTTCTTC.

This clonotype turned up a few times. This chain links TRBV6-1 with TRBJ2-2; D unresolved. Germline V CDR1 and CDR2: MNHNS, SASEGT. Trimming shortened V by 7 bases and J by 5 bases, and 8 bases separated the two germline ends. The CDR3 consists of 12 residues. The CDR3 sequence: CASKPGTGELFF. DNA for the CDR3: TGTGCCAGCAAGCCCGGGACCGGGGAGCTGTTTTTT.